Given below is one T cell receptor beta chain in context. This entry is derived from a study of shared clonotypes between healthy human individuals. Clones were sequenced by immunoSEQ multiplex PCR, and TCRdb holds only the in-frame ones, with some missing. The sample shows approximately 2.4 million clones, approximately 94% of them seen only once. Looked up from germline, CDR1 is SGHNT and CDR2 is YYREEE (reference sequence). With 4 bases removed from V and 8 bases from J, the gap between germline ends came to 18 bases. This CDR3 has 15 residues. This clonotype originated in a man aged 18 to 29 in good health. V gene TRBV5-4 combines with J gene TRBJ1-4, with a weak D call TRBD1 (5 bases). Sequenced: naive CD4+ T cells sorted from blood. The sample's subset: CD45RA+ positively selected. The CDR3 loop reads CASSLGRGKEEKLFF. CDR3 sequence (DNA): TGTGCCAGCAGCCTGGGACGGGGGAAGGAGGAAAAACTGTTTTTT.